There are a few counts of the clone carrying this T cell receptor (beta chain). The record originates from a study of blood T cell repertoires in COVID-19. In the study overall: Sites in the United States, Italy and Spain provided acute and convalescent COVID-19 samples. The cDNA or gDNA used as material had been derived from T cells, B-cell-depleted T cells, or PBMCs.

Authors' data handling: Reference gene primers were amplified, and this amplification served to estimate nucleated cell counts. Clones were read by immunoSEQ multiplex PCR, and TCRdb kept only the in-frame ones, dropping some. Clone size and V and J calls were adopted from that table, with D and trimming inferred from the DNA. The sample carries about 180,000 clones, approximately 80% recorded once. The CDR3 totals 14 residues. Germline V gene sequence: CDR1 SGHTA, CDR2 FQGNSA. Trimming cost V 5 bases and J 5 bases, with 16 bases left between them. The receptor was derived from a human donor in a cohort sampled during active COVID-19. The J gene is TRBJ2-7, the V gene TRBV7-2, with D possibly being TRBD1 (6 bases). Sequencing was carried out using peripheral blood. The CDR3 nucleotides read TGTGCCAGCAGCCCGTTTCCAGGGGCCGACGAGCAGTACTTC. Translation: CASSPFPGADEQYF.